This T cell receptor (beta chain) was found in a study of blood T cell repertoires in COVID-19. Per the study methods: Amplification of reference gene primers provided the estimated nucleated cell counts. Sequencing was performed with immunoSEQ multiplex PCR; in TCRdb, only in-frame clones are kept and a portion is missing. For V, J and clone size, that table is used; D and trimming come from the DNA. The table has 220,000 or so clones, about 78% seen once. Per germline, CDR1 SGHRS and CDR2 YFSETQ. This CDR3 is built from 15 residues. The ends were cut back, 4 bases at V and 5 bases at J, with 15 bases in the middle.

The sample comprised peripheral blood. The chain has TRBV5-1 and TRBJ2-2; D may be TRBD1 (6 bases). This receptor was taken from a woman aged 70-85 years with acute or convalescent COVID-19. CDR3 nucleotide sequence: TGCGCCAGCAGCGACGGGACAAGTGGGACCGGGGAGCTGTTTTTT. Translating it yields CASSDGTSGTGELFF.